Listed here are 5 T cell receptor beta chains from one sample, sequenced in a study of blood T cells in healthy people across ages. The authors ran a second PCR of 7 to 11 cycles using a sample-barcoded 5' primer and a J-beta primer mix. TCRdb fed the 5' RACE reads into MiXCR, producing one record per CDR3 protein. The sample lists about 1.5 million distinct CDR3 sequences, less than 45% seen once, with approximately 4.1% in the top ten. The sequenced material came from blood. Every receptor here comes from a woman between 18 and 30 years old in good health.

This chain connects TRBV4-3 to TRBJ2-1; the match to TRBD2 covers 8 bases. The CDR3 loop spans 13 amino acids. CDR1 LGHNA and CDR2 YSLEER come from the germline V gene. Trimming at V came to 4 bases and at J to 10 bases, leaving 6 bases not matched to a gene. The CDR3 bases are TGCGCCAGCAGCCCCTTTTCGGGGGGGGAGCAGTTCTTC. This sequence encodes CASSPFSGGEQFF.

The chain couples TRBV28 to TRBJ2-1; D is uncertain. This CDR3 contains 13 residues. The ends were cut back, 5 bases at V and 7 bases at J, with 12 bases in the middle. Germline-derived CDR1 and CDR2 are MDHEN and SYDVKM. The CDR3 bases are TGTGCCAGCAGTCCGGAAGACCATAATGAGCAGTTCTTC. Amino acid sequence: CASSPEDHNEQFF.

This rearrangement joins TRBV7-9 to TRBJ2-7; 7 nucleotides agree with TRBD1. The CDR3 covers 14 residues. V was pared by 3 bases and J by 5 bases, with 7 bases of the junction left unmatched. The germline gives CDR1 SEHNR, CDR2 FQNEAQ (reference sequence). CDR3: CASSLTTGSHEQYF. For the CDR3, the DNA is TGTGCCAGCAGCTTGACGACAGGGTCCCACGAGCAGTACTTC.

This clonotype was seen a few times. The genes are TRBV7-9 and TRBJ2-2, with D possibly matching TRBD1 (5 bases). The ends were cut back, 6 bases at V and 1 base at J, with 18 bases in the middle. CDR1 is SEHNR and CDR2 is FQNEAQ in the germline V gene (reference sequence). The CDR3 runs 17 residues. The CDR3, as DNA: TGTGCCAGCAGACCACAGGAAAGGTCGAGGAACACCGGGGAGCTGTTTTTT. As protein: CASRPQERSRNTGELFF.

This rearrangement joins TRBV20-1 to TRBJ2-3; 9 nucleotides line up with TRBD2. With V trimmed by 2 bases and J by 4 bases, 7 bases remained unmatched. The CDR3 has 15 amino acids. Germline values: CDR1 DFQATT, CDR2 SNEGSKA (reference sequence). In DNA, the CDR3 is TGCAGTGCTAGATTGGCTAGCGGGGATCCAGATACGCAGTATTTT. Amino acid sequence: CSARLASGDPDTQYF.